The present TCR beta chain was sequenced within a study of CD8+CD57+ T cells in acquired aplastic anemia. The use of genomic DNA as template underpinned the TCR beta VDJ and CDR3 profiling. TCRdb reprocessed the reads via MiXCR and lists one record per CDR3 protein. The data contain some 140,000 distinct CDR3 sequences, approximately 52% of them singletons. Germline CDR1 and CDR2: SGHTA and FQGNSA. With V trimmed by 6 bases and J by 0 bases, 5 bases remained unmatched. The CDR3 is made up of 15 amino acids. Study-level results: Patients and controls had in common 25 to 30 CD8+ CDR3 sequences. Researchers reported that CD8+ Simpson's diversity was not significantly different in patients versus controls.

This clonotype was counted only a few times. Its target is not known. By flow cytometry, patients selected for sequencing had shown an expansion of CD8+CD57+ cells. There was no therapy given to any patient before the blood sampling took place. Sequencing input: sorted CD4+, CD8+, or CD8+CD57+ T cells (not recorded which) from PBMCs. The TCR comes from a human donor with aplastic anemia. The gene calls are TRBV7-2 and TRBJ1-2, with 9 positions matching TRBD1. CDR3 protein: CASRGGQGPNYGYTF. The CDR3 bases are TGTGCCAGCAGGGGGGGACAGGGACCTAACTATGGCTACACCTTC. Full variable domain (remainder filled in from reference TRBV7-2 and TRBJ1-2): GAGVSQSPSNKVTEKGKDVELRCDPISGHTALYWYRQSLGQGLEFLIYFQGNSAPDKSGLPSDRFSAERTGGSVSTLTIQRTQQEDSAVYLCASRGGQGPNYGYTFGSGTRLTVV.